The rows below give T cell receptor beta chains drawn from one sample of a study of T-cell memory formation after mild COVID-19. TCRdb called the 5' RACE reads again in MiXCR, with one record for every CDR3 protein. The data show nearly 350,000 distinct CDR3 sequences, with approximately 13% seen just once and around 21% held by the top ten. The sequencing sample was made of PBMCs or a T cell subset sorted from them (not recorded which). These TCRs come from a man between 18 and 35 years old who had mild COVID-19 (a few samples of this study predate the infection). Cell type and time point are not known. Both conserved end residues are part of each CDR3. The D gene is left open where the match is weak. The size of a clone is reported for some rows only, either as once, few or many, or as a class for expanded clones.

D gene,J gene,clone size,V gene,CDR3 protein,CDR3 DNA
.,TRBJ2-5,few,TRBV23-1,CATRDHCGVQETQYF,TGCGCCACCCGAGATCACTGCGGGGTCCAAGAGACCCAGTACTTC
.,TRBJ1-2,.,TRBV7-2,CASSSSPAQGRYGYTF,TGTGCCAGCAGCTCGTCCCCCGCACAGGGACGCTATGGCTACACCTTC
.,TRBJ1-1,few,TRBV6-5,CASRPGPSTEAFF,TGTGCCAGCAGACCCGGACCTTCCACTGAAGCTTTCTTT
TRBD1,TRBJ1-1,.,TRBV11-2,CASSPGQGYTEAFF,TGTGCCAGCAGCCCCGGACAGGGCTACACTGAAGCTTTCTTT
.,TRBJ1-2,many,TRBV11-2,CASSLIQWGANYGYTF,TGTGCCAGCAGCTTAATTCAATGGGGCGCTAACTATGGCTACACCTTC
TRBD2,TRBJ2-3,.,TRBV6-1,CASSVSVQRGLSSTDTQYF,TGTGCCAGCAGTGTCTCGGTCCAGCGGGGCCTCTCTAGCACAGATACGCAGTATTTT
.,TRBJ1-1,.,TRBV5-1,CASSPGPPAAFF,TGCGCCAGCAGCCCAGGGCCTCCGGCGGCTTTCTTT
.,TRBJ2-5,many,TRBV20-1,CSARGLGETQYF,TGCAGTGCTAGAGGGTTGGGAGAGACCCAGTACTTC
.,TRBJ2-1,.,TRBV5-1,CASSFRQGYNEQFF,TGCGCCAGCAGCTTTCGGCAGGGCTACAATGAGCAGTTCTTC
TRBD2,TRBJ2-3,few,TRBV6-5,CASSYLKHGGAKDTQYF,TGTGCCAGCAGTTACCTAAAACACGGGGGGGCCAAAGATACGCAGTATTTT
.,TRBJ1-1,many,TRBV2,CASREDGHSTEAFF,TGTGCCAGCCGTGAGGACGGACACAGCACTGAAGCTTTCTTT
.,TRBJ2-3,many,TRBV18,CASSPDKPYTDTQYF,TGTGCCAGCTCACCCGACAAGCCTTACACAGATACGCAGTATTTT
TRBD1,TRBJ2-7,.,TRBV7-6,CASSSNPGTGGSGEQYF,TGTGCCAGCAGCTCCAATCCCGGGACAGGGGGCTCAGGAGAGCAGTACTTC
.,TRBJ2-3,many,TRBV10-3,CAIREGDTQYF,TGTGCCATCAGAGAAGGGGATACGCAGTATTTT
.,TRBJ1-1,.,TRBV10-3,CAISEGGDSNTEAFF,TGTGCCATCAGTGAGGGAGGGGACTCGAACACTGAAGCTTTCTTT
.,TRBJ1-2,many,TRBV3-1,CASSYTAFEGYTF,TGTGCCAGCAGCTACACGGCGTTTGAGGGCTACACCTTC
.,TRBJ2-7,few,TRBV7-9,CASSPMTGLIYEQYF,TGTGCCAGCAGCCCAATGACAGGACTGATCTACGAGCAGTACTTC
.,TRBJ2-7,.,TRBV6-6,CASTAGAYEQYF,TGTGCCAGCACAGCAGGGGCCTACGAGCAGTACTTC
.,TRBJ1-1,few,TRBV5-1,CASSLVGLSNTEAFF,TGCGCCAGCAGCTTGGTTGGGCTTTCTAACACTGAAGCTTTCTTT
.,TRBJ2-3,many,TRBV4-1,CASSQGGGTDTQYF,TGCGCCAGCAGCCAAGGGGGAGGTACAGATACGCAGTATTTT
TRBD1,TRBJ2-2,.,TRBV7-8,CASSLTLGQTNTGELFF,TGTGCCAGCAGCTTAACCCTGGGACAGACTAACACCGGGGAGCTGTTTTTT
.,TRBJ1-1,.,TRBV4-3,CASSPNLVNKNTEAFF,TGCGCCAGCAGCCCGAACTTGGTGAACAAGAACACTGAAGCTTTCTTT
.,TRBJ2-1,few,TRBV5-1,CASRGVPGTYNEQFF,TGCGCCAGCAGGGGGGTTCCGGGGACCTACAATGAGCAGTTCTTC
.,TRBJ2-7,.,TRBV6-2/TRBV6-3,CASMRLLRNEQYF,TGTGCCAGCATGAGGCTACTAAGAAACGAGCAGTACTTC
.,TRBJ1-4,.,TRBV3-1,CASSQRRTVDLAIGEKLFF,TGTGCCAGCAGCCAACGCCGGACAGTCGACCTTGCGATTGGTGAAAAACTGTTTTTT
TRBD1,TRBJ1-2,.,TRBV20-1,CSASDDRAGRGYTF,TGCAGTGCTTCCGACGACAGGGCCGGACGCGGCTACACCTTC
TRBD2,TRBJ2-1,.,TRBV4-3,CASSPVYGGASEQFF,TGCGCCAGCAGCCCAGTCTACGGGGGGGCCAGTGAGCAGTTCTTC
.,TRBJ2-3,few,TRBV10-3,CAIRGGDSHSDTQYF,TGTGCCATCAGGGGTGGGGACTCACATTCAGATACGCAGTATTTT
.,TRBJ2-3,.,TRBV7-3,CASRRGSTDTQYF,TGTGCCAGCCGGCGGGGCAGCACAGATACGCAGTATTTT
.,TRBJ2-3,.,TRBV12-5,CASGQSLRDEHGTDTQYF,TGTGCTAGTGGTCAATCCCTCCGGGATGAGCACGGCACAGATACGCAGTATTTT
.,TRBJ1-5,.,TRBV6-5,CASSRQNQPQHF,TGTGCCAGCAGTCGACAGAATCAGCCCCAGCATTTT
TRBD1,TRBJ2-5,.,TRBV9,CASSPGQGDKTQYF,TGTGCCAGCAGCCCAGGACAGGGGGACAAGACCCAGTACTTC
TRBD1,TRBJ1-1,few,TRBV29-1,CSAVTGRLNTEAFF,TGCAGCGCCGTGACAGGGAGACTTAACACTGAAGCTTTCTTT
TRBD2,TRBJ2-3,.,TRBV6-5,CASSYSETSVDTQYF,TGTGCCAGCAGTTACTCAGAGACTAGCGTAGATACGCAGTATTTT
.,TRBJ1-2,few,TRBV18,CASSPSTGHNYGYTF,TGTGCCAGCTCACCCTCAACCGGGCACAACTATGGCTACACCTTC
.,TRBJ2-3,.,TRBV24-1,CATSDFRVADTQYF,TGTGCCACCAGTGATTTCCGGGTCGCAGATACGCAGTATTTT
.,TRBJ1-5,.,TRBV20-1,CSAREAAYSNQPQHF,TGCAGTGCTAGAGAAGCAGCTTATAGCAATCAGCCCCAGCATTTT
.,TRBJ1-4,few,TRBV12-3/TRBV12-4,CASSLNGARKLFF,TGTGCCAGCAGTTTAAACGGCGCGAGGAAACTGTTTTTT
.,TRBJ1-4,.,TRBV4-3,CASSAAREGPNEKLFF,TGCGCCAGCAGCGCAGCCCGGGAGGGTCCCAATGAAAAACTGTTTTTT
TRBD2,TRBJ2-3,.,TRBV4-3,CASSQSGLGTDTQYF,TGCGCCAGCAGCCAATCGGGACTAGGGACAGATACGCAGTATTTT
.,TRBJ2-7,few,TRBV5-1,CASSWDGVEQYF,TGCGCCAGCAGCTGGGACGGTGTCGAGCAGTACTTC
.,TRBJ1-4,few,TRBV6-2/TRBV6-3,CASSDGGADEKLFF,TGTGCCAGCAGCGATGGAGGGGCCGATGAAAAACTGTTTTTT